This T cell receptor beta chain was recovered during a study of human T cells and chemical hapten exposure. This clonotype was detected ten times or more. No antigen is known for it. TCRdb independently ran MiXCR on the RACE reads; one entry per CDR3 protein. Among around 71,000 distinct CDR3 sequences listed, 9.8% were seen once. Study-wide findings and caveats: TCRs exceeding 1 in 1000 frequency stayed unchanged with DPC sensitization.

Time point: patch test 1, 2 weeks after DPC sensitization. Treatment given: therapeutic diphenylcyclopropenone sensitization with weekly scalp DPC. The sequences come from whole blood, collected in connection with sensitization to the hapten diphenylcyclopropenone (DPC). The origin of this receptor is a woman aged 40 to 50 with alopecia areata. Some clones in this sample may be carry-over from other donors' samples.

CDR3 nucleotide sequence: TGCGCCAGCAGCCAAGGGTCCCTAGCAGATACGCAGTATTTT. This gives the protein CASSQGSLADTQYF. This chain uses TRBV4-3 with TRBJ2-3; no definite D call. V gave up 1 base and J gave up 4 bases, with 9 bases separating them. This CDR3 region has 14 residues. Germline V gives CDR1 LGHNA, CDR2 YSLEER.